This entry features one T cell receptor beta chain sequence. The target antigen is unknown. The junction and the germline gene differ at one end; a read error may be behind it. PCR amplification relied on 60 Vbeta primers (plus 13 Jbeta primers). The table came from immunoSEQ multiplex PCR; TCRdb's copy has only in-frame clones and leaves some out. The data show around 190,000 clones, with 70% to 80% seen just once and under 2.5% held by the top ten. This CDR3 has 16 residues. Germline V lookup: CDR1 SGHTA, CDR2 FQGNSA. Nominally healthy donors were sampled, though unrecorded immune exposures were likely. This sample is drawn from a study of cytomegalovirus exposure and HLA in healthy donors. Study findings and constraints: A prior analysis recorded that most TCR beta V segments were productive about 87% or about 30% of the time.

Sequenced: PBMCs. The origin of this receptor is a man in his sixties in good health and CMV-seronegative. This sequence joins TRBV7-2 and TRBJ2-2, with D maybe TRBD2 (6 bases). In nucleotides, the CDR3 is TGTGCCAGCAGGTTAGCTGGCGGGACGAACACCGGGGAGCTGTTTTTT. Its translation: CASRLAGGTNTGELFF.